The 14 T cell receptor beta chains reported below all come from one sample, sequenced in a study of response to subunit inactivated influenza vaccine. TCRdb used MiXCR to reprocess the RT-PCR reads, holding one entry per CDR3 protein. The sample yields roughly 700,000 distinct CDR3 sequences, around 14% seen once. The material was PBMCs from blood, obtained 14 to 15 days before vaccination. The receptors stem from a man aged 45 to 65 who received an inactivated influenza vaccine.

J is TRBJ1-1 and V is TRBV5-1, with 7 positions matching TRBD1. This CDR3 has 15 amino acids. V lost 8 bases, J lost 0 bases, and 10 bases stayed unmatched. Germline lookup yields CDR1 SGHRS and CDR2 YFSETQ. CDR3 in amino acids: CASSRGGFVNTEAFF. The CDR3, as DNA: TGCGCCAGTTCCAGGGGGGGGTTTGTGAACACTGAAGCTTTCTTT.

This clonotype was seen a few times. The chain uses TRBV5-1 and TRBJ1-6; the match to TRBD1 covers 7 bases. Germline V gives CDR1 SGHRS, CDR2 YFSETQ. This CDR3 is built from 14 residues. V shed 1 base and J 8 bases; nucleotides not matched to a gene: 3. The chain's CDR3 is CASSLTGEDSPLHF. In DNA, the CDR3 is TGCGCCAGCAGCTTGACAGGGGAGGATTCACCCCTCCACTTT.

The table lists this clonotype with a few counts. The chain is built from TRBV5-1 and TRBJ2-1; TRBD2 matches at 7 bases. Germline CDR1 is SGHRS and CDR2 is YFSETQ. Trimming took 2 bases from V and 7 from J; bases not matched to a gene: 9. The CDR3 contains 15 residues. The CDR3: CASSFRDAGRNEQFF. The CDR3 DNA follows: TGCGCCAGCAGCTTCCGGGACGCCGGGAGGAATGAGCAGTTCTTC.

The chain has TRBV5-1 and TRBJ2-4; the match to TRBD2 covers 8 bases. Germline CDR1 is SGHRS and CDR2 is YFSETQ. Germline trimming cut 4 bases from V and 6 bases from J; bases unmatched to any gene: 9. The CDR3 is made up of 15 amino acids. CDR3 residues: CASSREGAALNIQYF. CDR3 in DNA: TGCGCCAGCAGCCGGGAGGGCGCGGCCCTAAACATTCAGTACTTC.

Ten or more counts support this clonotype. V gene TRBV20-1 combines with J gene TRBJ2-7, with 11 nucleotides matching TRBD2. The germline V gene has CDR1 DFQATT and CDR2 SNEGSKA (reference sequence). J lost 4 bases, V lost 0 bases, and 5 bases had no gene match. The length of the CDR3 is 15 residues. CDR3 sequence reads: CSARDPASGRYEQYF. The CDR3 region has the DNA TGCAGTGCTAGAGATCCTGCTAGCGGGAGGTACGAGCAGTACTTC.

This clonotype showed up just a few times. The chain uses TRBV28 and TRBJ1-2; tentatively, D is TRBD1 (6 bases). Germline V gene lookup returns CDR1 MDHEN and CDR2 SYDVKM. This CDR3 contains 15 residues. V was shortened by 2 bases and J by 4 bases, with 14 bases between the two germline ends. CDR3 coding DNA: TGTGCCAGCAGTTTACCACAGGGTTTGGCCTATGGCTACACCTTC. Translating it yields CASSLPQGLAYGYTF.

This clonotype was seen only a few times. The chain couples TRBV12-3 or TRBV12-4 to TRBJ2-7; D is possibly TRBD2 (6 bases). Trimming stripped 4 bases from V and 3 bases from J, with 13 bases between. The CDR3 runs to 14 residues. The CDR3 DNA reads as TGTGCCAGCAGTTCACCGGGACTGAGCTACGAGCAGTACTTC. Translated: CASSSPGLSYEQYF.

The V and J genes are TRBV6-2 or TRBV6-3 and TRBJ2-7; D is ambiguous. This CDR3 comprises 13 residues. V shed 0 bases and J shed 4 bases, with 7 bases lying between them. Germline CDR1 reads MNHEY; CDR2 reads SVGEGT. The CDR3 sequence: CASSYSIKYEQYF. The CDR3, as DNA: TGTGCCAGCAGTTACTCGATCAAGTACGAGCAGTACTTC.

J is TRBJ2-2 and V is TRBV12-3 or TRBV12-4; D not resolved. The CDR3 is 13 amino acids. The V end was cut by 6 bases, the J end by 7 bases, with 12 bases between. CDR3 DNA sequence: TGTGCCAGCAGAAGACGGAACGGCGGGGAGCTGTTTTTT. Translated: CASRRRNGGELFF.

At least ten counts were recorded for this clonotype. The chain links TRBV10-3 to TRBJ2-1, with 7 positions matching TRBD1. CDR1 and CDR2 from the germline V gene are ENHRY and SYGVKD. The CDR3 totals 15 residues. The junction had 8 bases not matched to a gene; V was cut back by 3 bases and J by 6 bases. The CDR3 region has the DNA TGTGCCATCAGTGACTTAGGGGGCCCCCTCAATGAGCAGTTCTTC. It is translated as CAISDLGGPLNEQFF.

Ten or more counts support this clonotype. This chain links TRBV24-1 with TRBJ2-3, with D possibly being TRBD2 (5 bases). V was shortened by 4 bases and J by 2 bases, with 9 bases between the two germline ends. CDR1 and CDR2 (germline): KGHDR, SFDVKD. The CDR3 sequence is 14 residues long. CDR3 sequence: CATSDPGTTDTQYF. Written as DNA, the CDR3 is TGTGCCACCAGTGACCCGGGAACCACAGATACGCAGTATTTT.

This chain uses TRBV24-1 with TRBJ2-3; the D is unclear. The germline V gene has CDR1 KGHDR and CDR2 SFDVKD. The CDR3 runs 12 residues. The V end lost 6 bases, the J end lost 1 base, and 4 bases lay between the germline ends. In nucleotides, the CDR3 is TGTGCCACCAGTTTCCGCACAGATACGCAGTATTTT. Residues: CATSFRTDTQYF.

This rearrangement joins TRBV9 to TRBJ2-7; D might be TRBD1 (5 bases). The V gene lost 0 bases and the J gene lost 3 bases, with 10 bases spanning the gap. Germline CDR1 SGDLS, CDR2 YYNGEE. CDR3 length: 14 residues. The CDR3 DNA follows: TGTGCCAGCAGCGTAGCTGTCACAGGCTACGAGCAGTACTTC. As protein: CASSVAVTGYEQYF.

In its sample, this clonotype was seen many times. The CDR3 region is CASSAGYQETQYF. The DNA for the CDR3 is TGTGCCAGCAGTGCAGGGTATCAAGAGACCCAGTACTTC. J is TRBJ2-5 and V is TRBV6-1, with D tentatively TRBD1 (5 bases). CDR1 is MNHNS and CDR2 is SASEGT in the germline V gene. V was pared by 4 bases and J by 2 bases, with 8 bases between. The CDR3 runs to 13 residues.